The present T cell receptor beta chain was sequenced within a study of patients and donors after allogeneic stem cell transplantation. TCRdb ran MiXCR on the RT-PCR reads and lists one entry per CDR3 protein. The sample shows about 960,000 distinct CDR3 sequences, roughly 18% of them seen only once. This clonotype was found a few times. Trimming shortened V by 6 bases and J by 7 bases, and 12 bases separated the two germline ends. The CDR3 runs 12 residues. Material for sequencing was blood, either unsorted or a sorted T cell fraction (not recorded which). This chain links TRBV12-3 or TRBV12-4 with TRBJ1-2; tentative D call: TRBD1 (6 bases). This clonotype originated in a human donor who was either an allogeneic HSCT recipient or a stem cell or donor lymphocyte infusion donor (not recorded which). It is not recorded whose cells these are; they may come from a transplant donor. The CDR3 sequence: CASSRGLLGYTF. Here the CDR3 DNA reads TGTGCCAGCAGCAGGGGTCTCCTTGGCTACACCTTC.